The rows below give T cell receptor beta chains drawn from one sample of a study of vaccination and CD4 T cells after COVID-19. No cognate antigen is known for these TCRs. TCRdb ran MiXCR on the PCR reads and lists one entry per CDR3 protein. The sample has roughly 11,000 distinct CDR3 sequences; 58% are singletons. The specimen was CD4+ T cells from blood, cultured in vitro. These receptors all come from a human donor who had recovered from COVID-19. Each CDR3 is given with its conserved first and last residue. The D gene is left open where the match is weak. Size is omitted from some rows. Given values are once, few, many or a class for expanded clones.

v_gene	abundance	d_gene	j_gene	CDR3nt	CDR3aa
TRBV4-2	-	TRBD1	TRBJ1-2	TGTGCCAGCAGCCAAGGACAGGGGGCCTATGGCTACACCTTC	CASSQGQGAYGYTF
TRBV6-1	-	TRBD1	TRBJ1-5	TGTGCCAGCACTAGGACAGGGGGGGATCAGCCCCAGCATTTT	CASTRTGGDQPQHF
TRBV7-2	-	-	TRBJ2-7	TGTGCCAGCAGCTTCCTGGGCTTCTCCTACGAGCAGTACTTC	CASSFLGFSYEQYF
TRBV14	-	-	TRBJ2-1	TGTGCCAGCAGCCAAGATAGAACTCGGGTAATGAAGTTCTTC	CASSQDRTRVMKFF
TRBV7-2	few	-	TRBJ2-1	TGTGCCAGCAGCCGCGGGGCTTTTCCGTTCTTC	CASSRGAFPFF
TRBV27	few	TRBD2	TRBJ2-1	TGTGCCAGCAGTTCCCCGGGACTAGCGGGACTCCACTCCTACAATGAGCAGTTCTTC	CASSSPGLAGLHSYNEQFF
TRBV27	-	-	TRBJ2-5	TGTGCCAGCAGTTTTTCTAGCACAGAGACCCAGTACTTC	CASSFSSTETQYF
TRBV6-5	-	-	TRBJ1-5	TGTGCCAGCAGTTACTCGATGGCGGGGGCAGGGCAGCCCCAGCATTTT	CASSYSMAGAGQPQHF
TRBV2	few	-	TRBJ2-7	TGTGCCAGCACAGCCGGCTACGAGCAGTACTTC	CASTAGYEQYF
TRBV20-1	-	TRBD1	TRBJ1-1	TGCAGTGCGGTGGACAGGGGGCGTTTTTCAGCTTTCTTT	CSAVDRGRFSAFF
TRBV11-1	-	-	TRBJ1-1	TGTGCCAGCAGCTTAGACCGTCACACTGAAGCTTTCTTT	CASSLDRHTEAFF
TRBV7-2	few	-	TRBJ2-5	TGTGCCAGCAGCTTCGTTGGTCCACAAGAGACCCAGTACTTC	CASSFVGPQETQYF
TRBV5-4	-	-	TRBJ2-3	TGTGCCAGCAGCTTGGGCGGGCGCACAGATACGCAGTATTTT	CASSLGGRTDTQYF
TRBV19	-	-	TRBJ1-1	TGTGCCAGTAGCCCAAGAGTCACAGGGAAGGGAACTGAAGCTTTCTTT	CASSPRVTGKGTEAFF
TRBV6-2/TRBV6-3	-	-	TRBJ1-4	TGTGCCAGCAGTTACCGGGGGTGGAATGAAAAACTGTTTTTT	CASSYRGWNEKLFF
TRBV2	-	-	TRBJ1-1	TGTGCCAGCAGTGACCGCAGGAACACTGAAGCTTTCTTT	CASSDRRNTEAFF
TRBV5-1	-	TRBD1	TRBJ1-6	TGCGCCAGCAGCTCGGGTGGACAGGGTAATTCACCCCTCCACTTT	CASSSGGQGNSPLHF
TRBV7-8	-	-	TRBJ2-7	TGTGCCAGCAGCTTAGCGGGCGGTCTGAATGGGTACGAGCAGTACTTC	CASSLAGGLNGYEQYF
TRBV28	-	-	TRBJ1-3	TGTGCCAGCAGCTCGGGGGGGATCAGCTCTGGAAACACCATATATTTT	CASSSGGISSGNTIYF
TRBV24-1	-	TRBD2	TRBJ2-1	TGTGCCACCAGTGCTTGGACTAGTAATGAGCAGTTCTTC	CATSAWTSNEQFF
TRBV11-3	once	-	TRBJ2-5	TGTGCCAGCAGCCACCCTGACGGGGCCCGGACCCAGTACTTC	CASSHPDGARTQYF
TRBV7-9	-	-	TRBJ2-2	TGTGCCAGCAGCAAGGGTAGTGGGACCGGGGAGCTGTTTTTT	CASSKGSGTGELFF
TRBV19	-	-	TRBJ2-3	TGTGCCAGTAGTATGTCCCAGGGAACAGATACGCAGTATTTT	CASSMSQGTDTQYF
TRBV20-1	-	-	TRBJ2-3	TGCAGTGCGCAAACGACAGGAGTAGATACGCAGTATTTT	CSAQTTGVDTQYF
TRBV7-2	-	-	TRBJ2-5	TGTGCCAGCAGCCGGCTCCCTTCAGGCCTAGGGGAGACCCAGTACTTC	CASSRLPSGLGETQYF
TRBV11-3	-	-	TRBJ1-2	TGTGCCAGCAGCTCTTTATCCGGGGGTGGCTACACCTTC	CASSSLSGGGYTF
TRBV29-1	few	TRBD1	TRBJ2-3	TGCAGCGTTCTGGGGACAGGGTCTTACACAGATACGCAGTATTTT	CSVLGTGSYTDTQYF
TRBV7-2	-	TRBD2	TRBJ2-1	TGTGCCAGCAGCCTTAGCGGGGACGTCTACAATGAGCAGTTCTTC	CASSLSGDVYNEQFF
TRBV29-1	-	TRBD1	TRBJ1-2	TGCAGCGTTGGGGACAGAGGCTACACCTTC	CSVGDRGYTF
TRBV19	-	-	TRBJ1-5	TGTGCCAGTAGTATAGTACCGGGTAGCAATCAGCCCCAGCATTTT	CASSIVPGSNQPQHF
TRBV1	few	-	TRBJ2-3	TGCACCAGCAGCCAAGATAGCCGGGGTTCTAGCACAGATACGCAGTATTTT	CTSSQDSRGSSTDTQYF
TRBV6-9	-	-	TRBJ1-1	TGTGCCAGCAGTTATTGTTTGGTCCGGCAGGAGAACACTGAAGCTTTCTTT	CASSYCLVRQENTEAFF
TRBV7-2	few	-	TRBJ2-5	TGTGCCAGCAGCTCCTCCCCCGGGGGCGCGGAGACCCAGTACTTC	CASSSSPGGAETQYF
TRBV2	-	-	TRBJ1-4	TGTGCCACCGTCTTGGATCTTGGAGGGGCGGGGGAAAAACTGTTTTTT	CATVLDLGGAGEKLFF
TRBV30	-	-	TRBJ2-5	TGTGCCTGGAGTGTACGAGGGCGAGAGACCCAGTACTTC	CAWSVRGRETQYF
TRBV6-5	-	-	TRBJ1-1	TGTGCCAGCAGTTACTCGGGCAGATCGGGGGCTGGAGCTTTCTTT	CASSYSGRSGAGAFF
TRBV6-1	-	-	TRBJ1-6	TGTGCCAGCAGTGCCTACAAGGATTCACCCCTCCACTTT	CASSAYKDSPLHF
TRBV7-2	few	TRBD2	TRBJ2-1	TGTGCCAGCAGCTTAATAGCGGGGGGGAATGAGCAGTTCTTC	CASSLIAGGNEQFF
TRBV3-1	-	-	TRBJ1-6	TGTGCCAGCAGCCAAGAACCGGGACGCTATAATTCACCCCTCCACTTT	CASSQEPGRYNSPLHF
TRBV6-1	-	TRBD1	TRBJ1-5	TGTGCCAGCAGTGATCACAGGGGCAACAATCAGCCCCAGCATTTT	CASSDHRGNNQPQHF
TRBV5-8	-	-	TRBJ2-7	TGTGCCAGCAGCTTTGACGCCAACTCCTACGAGCAGTACTTC	CASSFDANSYEQYF
TRBV7-2	-	-	TRBJ1-2	TGTGCCAGCAGCTTAGTGACAGGAGCTAACTATGGCTACACCTTC	CASSLVTGANYGYTF
TRBV5-1	-	-	TRBJ2-1	TGCGCCAGCAGCTTTAGGGGGGACCTCTCCTACAATGAGCAGTTCTTC	CASSFRGDLSYNEQFF
TRBV19	-	-	TRBJ1-2	TGTGCCAGTAGCAAGGGAGCGGTCGACGCAGACTATGGCTACACCTTC	CASSKGAVDADYGYTF
TRBV15	few	-	TRBJ1-5	TGTGCCACCAGCATTAAAGGGCCCCAGCATTTT	CATSIKGPQHF
TRBV6-1	-	TRBD1	TRBJ1-5	TGTGCCAGCGGACAGGGCAATCAGCCCCAGCATTTT	CASGQGNQPQHF
TRBV2	-	-	TRBJ2-2	TGTGCCAGCATTCAGCAGACGAACACCGGGGAGCTGTTTTTT	CASIQQTNTGELFF
TRBV19	-	-	TRBJ2-3	TGTGCCAGTAGTCCGGGTTCGGATACGCAGTATTTT	CASSPGSDTQYF
TRBV28	large	-	TRBJ2-2	TGTGCCAGCAGTCGCGCTACCTCAGACGAGGGGGAGCTGTTTTTT	CASSRATSDEGELFF
TRBV11-1	-	TRBD1	TRBJ1-4	TGTGCCAGCAGCACCCGACAGGGGACTAATGAAAAACTGTTTTTT	CASSTRQGTNEKLFF
TRBV7-9	-	-	TRBJ1-5	TGTGCCAGCAGCTTTTCCGGCAATCAGCCCCAGCATTTT	CASSFSGNQPQHF
TRBV18	few	-	TRBJ1-2	TGTGCCAGCTCACCGGCAGACAAAAACTATGGCTACACCTTC	CASSPADKNYGYTF